This TCR beta chain was found in a study of Graves' ophthalmopathy and Graves' hyperthyroidism. Findings of the study overall: The study's model predicted ophthalmopathy progression at over 55% sensitivity and almost 75% specificity.

About this clonotype itself: No antigen is known for it.

Amplification targeted the TCR beta CDR3 regions, with RNA transcripts as the source material. The authors performed first-round RT-PCR with HTBI primers and then a second-round multiplex PCR. TCRdb re-called the multiplex PCR reads through MiXCR, storing one row per CDR3 protein. The sample yields 560,000 or so distinct CDR3 sequences, under 40% seen once. Trimming removed 2 bases at V and 13 bases at J, with 15 bases between. There are 14 residues in the CDR3. Germline V gene data show CDR1 as SGHTA and CDR2 as FQGNSA. Sequencing was carried out using peripheral blood or thyroid tissue (not recorded which). The V gene is TRBV7-2, the J gene TRBJ1-6, with no clear D. The clonotype originates from an adult man with Graves' hyperthyroidism. The CDR3 reads CASSLLTPEAPLHF. CDR3 DNA sequence: TGTGCCAGCAGCTTACTAACACCGGAGGCCCCCCTCCACTTT.